This TCR beta chain appears in the sequencing data of a study of CD8+CD57+ T cells in acquired aplastic anemia. TCR beta VDJ and CDR3 profiling used genomic DNA as template. From the reads, TCRdb called clonotypes with MiXCR, one entry per CDR3 protein. The table lists roughly 130,000 distinct CDR3 sequences, about 48% of them singletons, with about 2.3% in the top ten. V lost 4 bases to trimming and J lost 7 bases, with 6 bases between them. Germline V lookup: CDR1 SGHNT, CDR2 YYREEE (reference sequence). The CDR3 is made up of 11 amino acids. This chain links TRBV5-4 with TRBJ2-1; tentatively, D is TRBD2 (6 bases). The sequencing input was sorted CD4+, CD8+, or CD8+CD57+ T cells (not recorded which) from PBMCs. This TCR derives from a human donor in good health, serving as a control. Here the CDR3 DNA reads TGTGCCAGCAGCGGGAGGAATGAGCAGTTCTTC. Translated: CASSGRNEQFF. Using reference TRBV5-4 and TRBJ2-1 for the parts outside the CDR3, the full variable domain is ETGVTQSPTHLIKTRGQQVTLRCSSQSGHNTVSWYQQALGQGPQFIFQYYREEENGRGNFPPRFSGLQFPNYSSELNVNALELDDSALYLCASSGRNEQFFGPGTRLTVL.